The 5 T cell receptor beta chains below all came from one sample that was sequenced in a study of blood T cell repertoires in COVID-19. Here immunoSEQ multiplex PCR was the method, and the copy in TCRdb shows in-frame clones only, minus some. The sample has some 80,000 clones; about four fifths are singletons. The specimen sequenced was peripheral blood. The source of these receptors is a man older than 75 with acute or convalescent COVID-19.

In its sample, this clone was seen a few times. This chain joins TRBV5-6 and TRBJ1-2; 7 bases are shared with TRBD1. CDR3 size: 13 residues. Germline V lookup: CDR1 SGHDT, CDR2 YYEEEE. With V trimmed by 3 bases and J by 4 bases, 3 bases remained unmatched. This CDR3 is CASSSGQRYGYTF. As DNA, the CDR3 is TGTGCCAGCAGCTCGGGACAGCGCTATGGCTACACCTTC.

The chain joins TRBV29-1 to TRBJ2-7; the match to TRBD2 covers 10 bases. Per germline, CDR1 SQVTM and CDR2 ANQGSEA. This CDR3 is 16 amino acids long. V lost 3 bases and J lost 1; bases outside the gene matches: 9. The CDR3 loop reads CSVESRTSGVSYEQYF. In DNA form, the CDR3 reads TGCAGCGTTGAGTCTAGGACTAGCGGTGTTTCCTACGAGCAGTACTTC.

The sample holds one count of this clone. J is TRBJ2-2 and V is TRBV29-1; D is possibly TRBD2 (6 bases). The CDR3 length is 15 residues. CDR1 and CDR2 from the germline V gene are SQVTM and ANQGSEA. V shed 6 bases and J shed 6 bases, with 20 bases lying between them. In DNA form, the CDR3 reads TGCAGCGTAGCCTATTTGAGGGGAGGATCCGGGGAGCTGTTTTTT. The encoded protein is CSVAYLRGGSGELFF.

This clone occurred once. The V and J genes are TRBV5-1 and TRBJ2-3, with D maybe TRBD1 (5 bases). The CDR3 spans 14 residues. The germline V and J ends were trimmed by 4 bases and 2 bases, with 11 bases remaining between them. Germline CDR1 reads SGHRS; CDR2 reads YFSETQ. The CDR3 DNA sequence: TGCGCCAGCAGCAAGGGGTCCTCCACAGATACGCAGTATTTT. Amino acids: CASSKGSSTDTQYF.

The chain joins TRBV12-3 or TRBV12-4 to TRBJ2-5; D remains ambiguous. V was pared by 2 bases and J by 3 bases, with 4 bases between. The CDR3 consists of 12 residues. CDR3 sequence: CASSLIKETQYF. The CDR3 DNA follows: TGTGCCAGCAGTTTAATTAAAGAGACCCAGTACTTC.